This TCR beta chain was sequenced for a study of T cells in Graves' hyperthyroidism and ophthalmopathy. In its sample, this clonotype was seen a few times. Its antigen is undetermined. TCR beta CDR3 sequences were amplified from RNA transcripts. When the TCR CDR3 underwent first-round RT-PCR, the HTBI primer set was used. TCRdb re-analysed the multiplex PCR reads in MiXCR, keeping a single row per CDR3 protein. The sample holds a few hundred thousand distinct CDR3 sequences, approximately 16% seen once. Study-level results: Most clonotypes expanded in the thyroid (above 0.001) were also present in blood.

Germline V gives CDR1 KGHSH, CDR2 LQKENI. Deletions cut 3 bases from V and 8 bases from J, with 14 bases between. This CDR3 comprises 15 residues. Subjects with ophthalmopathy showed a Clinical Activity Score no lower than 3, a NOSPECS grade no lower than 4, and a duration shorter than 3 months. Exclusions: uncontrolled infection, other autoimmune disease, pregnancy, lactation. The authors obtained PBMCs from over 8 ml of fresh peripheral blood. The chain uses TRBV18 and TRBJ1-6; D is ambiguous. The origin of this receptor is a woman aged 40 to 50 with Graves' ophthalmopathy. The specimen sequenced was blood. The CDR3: CASSPLSSLDSPLHF. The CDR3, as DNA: TGTGCCAGCTCACCTCTGTCCAGTTTGGATTCACCCCTCCACTTT.